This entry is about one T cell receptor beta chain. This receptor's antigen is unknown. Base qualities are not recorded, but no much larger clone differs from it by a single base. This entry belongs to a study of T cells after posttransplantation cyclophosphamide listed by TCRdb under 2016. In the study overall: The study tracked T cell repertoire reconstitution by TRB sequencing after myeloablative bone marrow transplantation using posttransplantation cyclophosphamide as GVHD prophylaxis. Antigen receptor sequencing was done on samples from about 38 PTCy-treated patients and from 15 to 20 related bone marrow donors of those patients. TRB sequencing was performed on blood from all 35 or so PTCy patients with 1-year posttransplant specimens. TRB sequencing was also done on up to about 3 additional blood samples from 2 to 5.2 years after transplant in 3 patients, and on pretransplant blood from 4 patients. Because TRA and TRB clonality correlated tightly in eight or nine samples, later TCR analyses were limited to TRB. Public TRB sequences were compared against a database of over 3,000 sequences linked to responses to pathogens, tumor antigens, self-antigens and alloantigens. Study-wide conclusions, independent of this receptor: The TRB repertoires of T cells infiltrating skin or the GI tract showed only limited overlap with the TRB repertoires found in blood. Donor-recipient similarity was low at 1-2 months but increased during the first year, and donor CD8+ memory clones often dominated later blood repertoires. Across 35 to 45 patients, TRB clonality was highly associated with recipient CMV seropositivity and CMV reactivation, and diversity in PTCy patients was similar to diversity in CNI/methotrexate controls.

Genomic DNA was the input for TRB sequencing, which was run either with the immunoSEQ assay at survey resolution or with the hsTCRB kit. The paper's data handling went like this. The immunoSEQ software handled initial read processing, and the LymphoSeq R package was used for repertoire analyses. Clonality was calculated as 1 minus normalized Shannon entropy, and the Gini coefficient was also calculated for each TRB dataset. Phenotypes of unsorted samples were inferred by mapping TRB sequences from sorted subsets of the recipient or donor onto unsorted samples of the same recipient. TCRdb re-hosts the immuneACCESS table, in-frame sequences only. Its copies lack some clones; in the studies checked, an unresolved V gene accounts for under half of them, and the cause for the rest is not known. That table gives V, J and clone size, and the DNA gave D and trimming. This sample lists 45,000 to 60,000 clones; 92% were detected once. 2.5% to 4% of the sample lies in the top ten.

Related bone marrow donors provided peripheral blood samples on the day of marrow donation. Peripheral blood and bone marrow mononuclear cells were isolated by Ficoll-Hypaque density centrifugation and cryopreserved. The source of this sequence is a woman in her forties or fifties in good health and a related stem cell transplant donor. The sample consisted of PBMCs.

The nucleotides read TGTGCCAGCTCGAAAGGACTAGCGGCTCAGGGGGAGACCCAGTACTTC. This codes for CASSKGLAAQGETQYF. The V and J segments used are TRBV18 and TRBJ2-5; TRBD2 agrees with 10 junctional bases. The CDR3, cysteine through phenylalanine, is 16 amino acids long. The only DNA kept is the CDR3, 48 bases in frame from the first base. CDR1 and CDR2 are read off the germline V gene as KGHSH and LQKENI. Trimming takes 6 bases off V and 5 bases off J; junction bases not matched to a gene: 12.